This T cell receptor (beta chain) was captured by sequencing in a study of response to subunit inactivated influenza vaccine. Overall study findings and caveats: Each seasonal influenza vaccination, the authors suggested, recruits few new T cells.

This CDR3 is 15 amino acids long. V lost 6 bases and J lost 3, with 18 bases in between. The germline V gene has CDR1 MNHEY and CDR2 SVGEGT. One entry per CDR3 protein results from TCRdb running MiXCR on the RT-PCR reads. Of over 150,000 distinct CDR3 sequences in the sample, about a tenth are singletons; the top ten hold around 11%. This clonotype was found a few times. Its antigen is unknown. The TCR originated in a man between 50 and 59 years old who received an inactivated influenza vaccine. The sequencing used non-naive T cells sorted from PBMCs, collected roughly 46 days after vaccination. The gene calls are TRBV6-2 or TRBV6-3 and TRBJ2-7; possibly TRBD2 for D (5 bases). CDR3 sequence reads: CASRNRGEGYYEQYF. The DNA of the CDR3 is TGTGCCAGCAGAAACCGGGGAGAGGGATACTACGAGCAGTACTTC.